A single sample is the source of the 18 T cell receptor beta chains below, sequenced in a study of shared clonotypes between healthy human individuals. Sequencing used immunoSEQ multiplex PCR; TCRdb keeps in-frame clones, though not all of them. The sample has roughly 500,000 clones; 79% are singletons. The sequencing sample was made of PBMCs. The source is a woman between 35 and 50 years old in good health. Some clones in this sample may be carry-over from other donors' samples.

J is TRBJ2-1 and V is TRBV10-3; 13 nucleotides agree with TRBD2. This CDR3 comprises 19 residues. J gave up 0 bases and V 6 bases, and 11 bases lay outside the gene matches. Per germline, CDR1 ENHRY and CDR2 SYGVKD. The CDR3 here is CAISETSGRSISSYNEQFF. The CDR3 nucleotides are TGTGCCATCAGCGAGACTAGCGGGAGGTCTATCAGCTCCTACAATGAGCAGTTCTTC.

The J gene is TRBJ2-7, the V gene TRBV2; TRBD2 aligns across 8 bases. CDR3 size: 15 residues. Germline trimming cut 8 bases from V and 0 bases from J; bases unmatched to any gene: 9. CDR1 SNHLY and CDR2 FYNNEI come from the germline V gene. The CDR3 loop reads CASGTSGLHSYEQYF. CDR3 bases: TGTGCCAGCGGAACTAGCGGATTGCACTCCTACGAGCAGTACTTC.

A few counts support this clone. The gene calls are TRBV6-4 and TRBJ2-3; TRBD2 matches at 7 bases. The CDR3 covers 15 residues. J gave up 0 bases and V 2 bases, and 2 bases lay outside the gene matches. The germline V gene encodes CDR1 MRHNA and CDR2 SNTAGT. This chain's CDR3 is CASSDGGGSTDTQYF. The DNA of the CDR3 is TGTGCCAGCAGTGACGGGGGAGGGAGCACAGATACGCAGTATTTT.

V usage is TRBV6-5 and J usage is TRBJ1-2, with 12 bases fitting TRBD1. Trimming took 10 bases from V and 7 from J; bases not matched to a gene: 10. Germline-derived CDR1 and CDR2 are MNHEY and SVGAGI. The CDR3 length is 14 residues. The CDR3 sequence: CATRLWDRGPGYTF. The CDR3 coding sequence is TGTGCCACACGTTTATGGGACAGGGGGCCTGGCTACACCTTC.

The chain employs TRBV14 and TRBJ2-7, with D possibly called TRBD1 or TRBD2 (5 bases each). Trimming shortened V by 3 bases and J by 3 bases, and 18 bases separated the two germline ends. Germline CDR1 reads SGHDN; CDR2 reads FVKESK. The length of the CDR3 is 16 residues. CDR3 bases: TGTGCCAGCAGCCAGGAAGGGACGGTCCCCCTCTACGAGCAGTACTTC. This codes for CASSQEGTVPLYEQYF.

Comments on this clone: The sample has other DNA sequences that encode this CDR3 too. J is TRBJ1-2 and V is TRBV28; D possibly corresponds to TRBD1 (5 bases). Per germline, CDR1 MDHEN and CDR2 SYDVKM. The V end was cut by 2 bases, the J end by 4 bases, with 8 bases between. CDR3 length: 13 residues. The CDR3 bases are TGTGCCAGCAGTTTACAGGGTTCCTATGGCTACACCTTC. Translation: CASSLQGSYGYTF.

The chain joins TRBV18 to TRBJ2-1; D possibly matches TRBD1 or TRBD2 (5 bases each). Germline V CDR1 and CDR2: KGHSH, LQKENI. CDR3 length equals 15 residues. V lost 4 bases to trimming and J lost 2 bases, with 12 bases between them. CDR3 residues: CASSLRDGTYNEQFF. Written as DNA, the CDR3 is TGTGCCAGCTCACTCCGGGACGGAACCTACAATGAGCAGTTCTTC.

The chain links TRBV29-1 to TRBJ2-1; TRBD2 matches at 10 bases. V lost 6 bases and J lost 2; bases outside the gene matches: 7. The CDR3 loop spans 15 amino acids. Looked up from germline, CDR1 is SQVTM and CDR2 is ANQGSEA. The CDR3: CSVAGLAETYNEQFF. The CDR3 DNA reads as TGCAGCGTCGCCGGACTAGCGGAAACCTACAATGAGCAGTTCTTC.

This clone was seen a few times. This chain links TRBV19 with TRBJ1-1; no firm D call. Per the germline V gene, CDR1 is LNHDA and CDR2 is SQIVND (reference sequence). Deletions cut 5 bases from V and 3 bases from J, with 10 bases between. The CDR3 consists of 13 residues. The CDR3 protein is CASSQGLDTEAFF. DNA of the CDR3: TGTGCCAGTAGTCAAGGGCTGGACACTGAAGCTTTCTTT. The full variable domain, in which reference TRBV19 and TRBJ1-1 provide the parts outside the CDR3, is DGGITQSPKYLFRKEGQNVTLSCEQNLNHDAMYWYRQDPGQGLRLIYYSQIVNDFQKGDIAEGYSVSREKKESFPLTVTSAQKNPTAFYLCASSQGLDTEAFFGQGTRLTVV.

This chain connects TRBV28 to TRBJ2-2, with TRBD2 matching over 7 bases. This CDR3 region has 18 residues. Trimming took 2 bases from V and 6 from J; bases not matched to a gene: 15. Germline assignment: CDR1 MDHEN and CDR2 SYDVKM. The CDR3 nucleotides read TGTGCCAGCAGTTTAGTGTGGACGCGCGGGAGAAACCCCGGGGAGCTGTTTTTT. It specifies CASSLVWTRGRNPGELFF.

V usage is TRBV2 and J usage is TRBJ2-1, with TRBD1 identical over 7 bases. Germline V CDR1 and CDR2: SNHLY, FYNNEI. The J segment lost 9 bases and the V segment lost 11 bases, leaving 13 bases of the junction unmatched. CDR3 size: 13 residues. The CDR3: CAVGRGPQGEQFF. CDR3 coding DNA: TGTGCCGTCGGAAGGGGGCCCCAAGGTGAGCAGTTCTTC.

The chain uses TRBV28 and TRBJ1-2; a weak D match, TRBD1 (5 bases). The V gene lost 2 bases and the J gene lost 0 bases, with 13 bases spanning the gap. This CDR3 contains 16 residues. Germline V lookup: CDR1 MDHEN, CDR2 SYDVKM. CDR3 protein: CASSLGGADTNYGYTF. CDR3 bases: TGTGCCAGCAGTTTAGGAGGGGCAGATACTAACTATGGCTACACCTTC.

The V gene is TRBV19, the J gene TRBJ1-5; perhaps TRBD1 as D (6 bases). CDR3 length equals 14 residues. Trimming took 3 bases from V and 3 from J, leaving 9 bases between them. The germline V gene encodes CDR1 LNHDA and CDR2 SQIVND (reference sequence). CDR3 DNA sequence: TGTGCCAGTAGTATGGGGGCAGCCAATCAGCCCCAGCATTTT. This gives the protein CASSMGAANQPQHF.

J is TRBJ2-3 and V is TRBV19; a weak D match, TRBD1 (5 bases). The germline CDR1 and CDR2 sequences are LNHDA and SQIVND (reference sequence). This CDR3 comprises 17 residues. V was trimmed by 1 base and J by 1 base, leaving 15 bases between them. The CDR3 reads CASSIGAFGRGTDTQYF. DNA of the CDR3: TGTGCCAGTAGTATAGGGGCATTCGGCAGGGGCACAGATACGCAGTATTTT.

The rearrangement links TRBV7-2 to TRBJ1-2; 8 bases map to TRBD1. V lost 5 bases, J lost 4 bases, and 9 bases stayed unmatched. CDR1 and CDR2 from the germline V gene are SGHTA and FQGNSA. The CDR3 is 15 residues long. The CDR3 DNA is TGTGCCAGCAGCCGTCGCAGGGGGCGCGGCTATGGCTACACCTTC. Its translation: CASSRRRGRGYGYTF.

This chain uses TRBV19 with TRBJ1-1, with D tentatively TRBD1 (5 bases). The CDR3 has 16 amino acids. V was pared by 3 bases and J by 0 bases, with 14 bases between. CDR1 is LNHDA, CDR2 SQIVND, per germline (reference sequence). The CDR3 region is CASSMGWGIMNTEAFF. The DNA of the CDR3 is TGTGCCAGTAGTATGGGGTGGGGCATTATGAACACTGAAGCTTTCTTT.

This clone has just one count. This chain links TRBV15 with TRBJ2-6; 11 bases line up with TRBD2. CDR3 size: 18 residues. Germline-derived CDR1 and CDR2 are LNHNV and YYDKDF (reference sequence). The V segment lost 3 bases and the J segment 4 bases; nucleotides outside the gene matches: 8. The CDR3 reads CATSSGTSGPTGANVLTF. CDR3 sequence (DNA): TGTGCCACCAGCAGCGGGACTAGCGGCCCCACAGGGGCCAACGTCCTGACTTTC.

The chain has TRBV18 and TRBJ1-2, with D hard to call. Germline V lookup: CDR1 KGHSH, CDR2 LQKENI. Deletions cut 3 bases from V and 1 base from J, with 9 bases between. The CDR3 is made up of 14 amino acids. CDR3 protein: CASSPRPFNYGYTF. CDR3 nucleotides: TGTGCCAGCTCACCCAGGCCTTTTAACTATGGCTACACCTTC. Drawing the rest from reference TRBV18 and TRBJ1-2, the complete variable domain is NAGVMQNPRHLVRRRGQEARLRCSPMKGHSHVYWYRQLPEEGLKFMVYLQKENIIDESGMPKERFSAEFPKEGPSILRIQQVVRGDSAAYFCASSPRPFNYGYTFGSGTRLTVV.